Each of the 19 T cell receptor beta chains below was sequenced from the same sample in a study of graft-versus-host responses after intestinal transplantation. Clones were sequenced by immunoSEQ multiplex PCR, and TCRdb holds only the in-frame ones, with some missing. The sample has fewer than 120,000 clones; roughly 93% are singletons. The antigens for these receptors are not known. Sequenced material: unstimulated CD8+ T cells sorted from spleen or lymph node cells, taken before intestinal transplant. These receptors originate from a human donor who received an intestinal transplant.

As for this clone: In the same sample, other DNA sequences code for this CDR3. The J gene is TRBJ1-2, the V gene TRBV30, with D perhaps TRBD1 (5 bases). Trimming pared 0 bases from V and 4 bases from J, leaving 9 bases between. CDR1 and CDR2 (germline): GTSNPN, SVGIG (reference sequence). This CDR3 is 13 amino acids long. CDR3 in amino acids: CAWSVGGAYGYTF. The CDR3 region has the DNA TGTGCCTGGAGTGTCGGGGGAGCCTATGGCTACACCTTC.

The chain carries TRBV6-1 and TRBJ2-1, with D unresolved. Germline V gene data show CDR1 as MNHNS and CDR2 as SASEGT. V was clipped by 2 bases and J by 1 base, with 6 bases between them. The CDR3 extends over 14 amino acids. CDR3 bases: TGTGCCAGCAGTGAATGGGCATCCTACAATGAGCAGTTCTTC. It translates to CASSEWASYNEQFF.

The chain employs TRBV27 and TRBJ2-3, with 13 bases aligning to TRBD2. The V and J ends lost 5 bases and 3 bases, in that order; junction bases with no gene match: 8. The CDR3 runs 17 residues. The germline V gene has CDR1 MNHEY and CDR2 SMNVEV (reference sequence). In nucleotides, the CDR3 is TGTGCCAGCAGTACCACGACTAGCGGGAGGAGGACAGATACGCAGTATTTT. This encodes CASSTTTSGRRTDTQYF.

The V gene is TRBV27, the J gene TRBJ1-5; 10 bases are shared with TRBD1. J gave up 6 bases and V 6 bases, and 5 bases lay outside the gene matches. This CDR3 has 14 residues. CDR1 is MNHEY and CDR2 is SMNVEV in the germline V gene (reference sequence). CDR3 in amino acids: CASRPGTGAQPQHF. CDR3 bases: TGTGCCAGCAGACCCGGGACAGGGGCTCAGCCCCAGCATTTT.

V and J are TRBV11-2 and TRBJ2-5; either TRBD1 or TRBD2 may supply D (5 bases each). The CDR3 covers 14 residues. Trimming shortened V by 3 bases and J by 1 base, and 9 bases separated the two germline ends. Germline CDR1 and CDR2: SGHAT and FQNNGV. CDR3 bases: TGTGCCAGCAGCTTGGGGGTGTTCCAAGAGACCCAGTACTTC. Amino acids: CASSLGVFQETQYF.

This clone showed up just once. The chain joins TRBV29-1 to TRBJ2-1; 7 bases match TRBD1. V lost 6 bases to trimming and J lost 1 base; unmatched junction nucleotides: 12. CDR3 length equals 16 residues. Germline lookup yields CDR1 SQVTM and CDR2 ANQGSEA. CDR3 protein: CSVEFMTGTSYNEQFF. CDR3 in DNA: TGCAGCGTGGAGTTTATGACAGGGACGTCCTACAATGAGCAGTTCTTC.

The chain links TRBV5-6 to TRBJ2-7; D may match TRBD1 or TRBD2 (5 bases each). The V end lost 0 bases, the J end lost 0 bases, and 10 bases lay between the germline ends. Germline V gene data show CDR1 as SGHDT and CDR2 as YYEEEE. The CDR3 is made up of 15 amino acids. The CDR3 region has the DNA TGTGCCAGCAGCTTGGGGGGACCCCGCTCCTACGAGCAGTACTTC. The encoded protein is CASSLGGPRSYEQYF.

This chain uses TRBV15 with TRBJ2-2, with D possibly being TRBD2 (6 bases). Germline V gives CDR1 LNHNV, CDR2 YYDKDF (reference sequence). V shed 4 bases and J shed 1 base, with 10 bases lying between them. The CDR3 is 15 residues long. CDR3 DNA: TGTGCCACCAGCACGGGTAGCGGGAACACCGGGGAGCTGTTTTTT. Its protein is CATSTGSGNTGELFF.

This chain uses TRBV11-3 with TRBJ2-1; tentative D call: TRBD2 (6 bases). Looked up from germline, CDR1 is SGHNT and CDR2 is YENEEA. The CDR3 is 15 residues long. The ends were cut back, 4 bases at V and 8 bases at J, with 18 bases in the middle. The CDR3 loop reads CASSSSAGRGHEQFF. The CDR3 DNA reads TGTGCCAGCAGCTCGTCGGCGGGACGGGGCCATGAGCAGTTCTTC.

This chain links TRBV6-1 with TRBJ2-6; 7 bases align to TRBD1. Germline loops: CDR1 MNHNS, CDR2 SASEGT. V shed 4 bases, J shed 4 bases, and the junction held 4 bases outside the gene matches. The CDR3 contains 15 residues. The CDR3 sequence: CASSVTGAGANVLTF. The DNA for the CDR3 is TGTGCCAGCAGTGTCACAGGGGCCGGGGCCAACGTCCTGACTTTC.

V usage is TRBV2 and J usage is TRBJ1-2; TRBD1 matches 8 bases. The V gene's germline CDR1 is SNHLY and CDR2 FYNNEI. V trimming: 6 bases; J trimming: 6 bases; junction bases outside the gene matches: 15. This CDR3 region has 16 residues. The CDR3 region has the DNA TGTGCCAGCAGGCCGACAGGGGACGAGAAGAACCATGGCTACACCTTC. It is translated as CASRPTGDEKNHGYTF.

As regards this clone: At one boundary the junction diverges from the germline segment, which might be a read error. V usage is TRBV11-2 and J usage is TRBJ2-2, with 9 bases that match TRBD1. The CDR3 consists of 16 residues. CDR1 and CDR2 from the germline V gene are SGHAT and FQNNGV. The CDR3 DNA reads TGTGCCAGCAGCTTAGCGGGGACAGGGAACGCCGGGGAGCTGTTTTTT. The encoded protein is CASSLAGTGNAGELFF.

V gene TRBV9 combines with J gene TRBJ2-1; the D gene could be TRBD1 or TRBD2 (6 bases each). This CDR3 comprises 13 residues. Germline CDR1 SGDLS, CDR2 YYNGEE. V lost 2 bases and J lost 12, with 15 bases in between. CDR3 in DNA: TGTGCCAGCAGCGTGGACGGAGGGGGTGGGCAGTTCTTC. It is translated as CASSVDGGGGQFF.

The chain couples TRBV5-6 to TRBJ2-7; 8 bases line up with TRBD2. Germline V lookup: CDR1 SGHDT, CDR2 YYEEEE. Trimming took 8 bases from V and 5 from J; bases not matched to a gene: 12. The CDR3 covers 14 residues. The CDR3 nucleotides read TGTGCCAGTCTACCGGGACTAGAGGCCAACGAGCAGTACTTC. This encodes CASLPGLEANEQYF.

The genes are TRBV28 and TRBJ2-1, with D possibly matching TRBD1 (7 bases). Germline CDR1 reads MDHEN; CDR2 reads SYDVKM. Trimming pared 11 bases from V and 3 bases from J, leaving 11 bases between. The CDR3 has 12 residues. The CDR3: CAGGTDYNEQFF. The CDR3 DNA is TGTGCCGGGGGGACAGACTACAATGAGCAGTTCTTC.

The chain combines TRBV28 with TRBJ2-7; 9 nucleotides match TRBD1. J lost 7 bases, V lost 6 bases, and 7 bases had no gene match. The CDR3 runs to 13 residues. CDR1 is MDHEN and CDR2 is SYDVKM in the germline V gene. The CDR3 bases are TGTGCCAGCAGGTGGACAGGGGAGCGTGAGCAGTACTTC. It translates to CASRWTGEREQYF.

The chain employs TRBV6-5 and TRBJ1-1; D is unresolved. Germline V gene lookup returns CDR1 MNHEY and CDR2 SVGAGI. The CDR3 loop spans 15 amino acids. V was trimmed by 0 bases and J by 1 base, leaving 9 bases between them. The CDR3, as DNA: TGTGCCAGCAGTTACTCAGAAACAGCGAACACTGAAGCTTTCTTT. It is translated as CASSYSETANTEAFF.

This chain's CDR3 is CASSPTRGDLNTGELFF. The CDR3 DNA is TGTGCCAGCAGCCCTACGCGAGGGGACTTGAACACCGGGGAGCTGTTTTTT. The chain uses TRBV13 and TRBJ2-2, with D possibly TRBD2 on 6 matching bases. V was pared by 5 bases and J by 1 base, with 17 bases between. This CDR3 region has 17 residues. The germline V gene has CDR1 PRHDT and CDR2 FYEKMQ (reference sequence).

The chain joins TRBV4-2 to TRBJ1-1, with TRBD1 matching 10 bases. In germline, CDR1 is LGHNA, CDR2 YNFKEQ. J gave up 4 bases and V 4 bases, and 3 bases lay outside the gene matches. The CDR3 sequence is 14 residues long. The CDR3 DNA reads as TGTGCCAGCAGCCCGGACAGGGGGGGCACTGAAGCTTTCTTT. This codes for CASSPDRGGTEAFF.